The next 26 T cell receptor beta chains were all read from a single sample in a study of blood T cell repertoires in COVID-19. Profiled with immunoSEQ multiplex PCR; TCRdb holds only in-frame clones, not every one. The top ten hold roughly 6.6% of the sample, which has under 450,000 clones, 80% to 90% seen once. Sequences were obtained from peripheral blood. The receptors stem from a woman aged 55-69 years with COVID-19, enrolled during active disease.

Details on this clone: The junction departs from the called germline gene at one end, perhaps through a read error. CDR3 protein: CVTSIRDRGQYQPQHF. Here the CDR3 DNA reads TGTGTCACCAGTATCCGGGACAGGGGGCAATATCAGCCCCAGCATTTT. V and J are TRBV15 and TRBJ1-5, with 12 nucleotides matching TRBD1. Germline CDR1 and CDR2: LNHNV and YYDKDF (reference sequence). The length of the CDR3 is 16 residues.

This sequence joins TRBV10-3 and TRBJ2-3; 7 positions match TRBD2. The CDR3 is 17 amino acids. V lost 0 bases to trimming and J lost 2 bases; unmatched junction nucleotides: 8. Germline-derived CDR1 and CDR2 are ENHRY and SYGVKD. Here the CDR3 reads CAISESFSGYSTDTQYF. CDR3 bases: TGTGCCATCAGTGAGTCGTTTAGCGGGTACTCCACAGATACGCAGTATTTT.

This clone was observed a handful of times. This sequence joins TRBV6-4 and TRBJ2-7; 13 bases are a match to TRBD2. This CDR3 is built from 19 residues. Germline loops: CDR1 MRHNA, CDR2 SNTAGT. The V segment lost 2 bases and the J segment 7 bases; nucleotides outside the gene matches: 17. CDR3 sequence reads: CASSDGKKDTSGGDKEQYF. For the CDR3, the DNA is TGTGCCAGCAGTGACGGGAAGAAGGACACTAGCGGGGGGGACAAAGAGCAGTACTTC.

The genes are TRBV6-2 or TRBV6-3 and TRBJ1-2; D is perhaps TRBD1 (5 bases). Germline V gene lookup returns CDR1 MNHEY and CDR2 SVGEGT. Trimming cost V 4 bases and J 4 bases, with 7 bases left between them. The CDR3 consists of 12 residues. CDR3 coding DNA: TGTGCCAGCAGTTCTGACAGCTATGGCTACACCTTC. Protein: CASSSDSYGYTF.

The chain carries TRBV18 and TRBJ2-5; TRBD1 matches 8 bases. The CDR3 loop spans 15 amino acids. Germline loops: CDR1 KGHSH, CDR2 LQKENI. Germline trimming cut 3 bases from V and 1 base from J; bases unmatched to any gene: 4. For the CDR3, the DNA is TGTGCCAGCTCACCCCAGGGGGCCACCCAAGAGACCCAGTACTTC. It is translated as CASSPQGATQETQYF.

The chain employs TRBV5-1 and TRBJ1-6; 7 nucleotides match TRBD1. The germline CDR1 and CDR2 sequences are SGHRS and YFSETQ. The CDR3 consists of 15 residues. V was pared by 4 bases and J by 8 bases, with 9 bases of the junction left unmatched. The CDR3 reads CASSAAGQVDSPLHF. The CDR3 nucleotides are TGCGCCAGCAGCGCCGCCGGACAGGTGGATTCACCCCTCCACTTT. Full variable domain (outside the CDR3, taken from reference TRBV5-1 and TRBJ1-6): KAGVTQTPRYLIKTRGQQVTLSCSPISGHRSVSWYQQTPGQGLQFLFEYFSETQRNKGNFPGRFSGRQFSNSRSEMNVSTLELGDSALYLCASSAAGQVDSPLHFGNGTRLTVT.

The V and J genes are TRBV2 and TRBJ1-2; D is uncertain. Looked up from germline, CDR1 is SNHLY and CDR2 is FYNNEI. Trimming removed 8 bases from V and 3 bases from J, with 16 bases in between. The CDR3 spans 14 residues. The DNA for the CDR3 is TGTGCCAGCCAACCCGGCCTCGGGGACTATGGCTACACCTTC. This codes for CASQPGLGDYGYTF.

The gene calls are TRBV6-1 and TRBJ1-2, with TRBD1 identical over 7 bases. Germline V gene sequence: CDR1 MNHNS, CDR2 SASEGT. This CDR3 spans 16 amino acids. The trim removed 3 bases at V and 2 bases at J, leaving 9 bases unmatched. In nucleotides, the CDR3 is TGTGCCAGCAGTGAGCGACTAACAGGGGTCAACTATGGCTACACCTTC. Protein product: CASSERLTGVNYGYTF.

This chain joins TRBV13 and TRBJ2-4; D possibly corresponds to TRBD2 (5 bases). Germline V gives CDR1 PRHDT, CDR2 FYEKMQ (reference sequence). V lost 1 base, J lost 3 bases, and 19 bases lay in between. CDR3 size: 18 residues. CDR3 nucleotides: TGTGCCAGCAGCTTAGAGGTGGCGGGCGAATGGGGCAAAAACATTCAGTACTTC. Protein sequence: CASSLEVAGEWGKNIQYF.

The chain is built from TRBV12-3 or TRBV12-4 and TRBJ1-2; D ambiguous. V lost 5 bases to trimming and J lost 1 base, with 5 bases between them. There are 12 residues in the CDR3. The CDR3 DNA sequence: TGTGCCAGCAGTGAGGTTAACTATGGCTACACCTTC. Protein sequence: CASSEVNYGYTF.

As DNA, the CDR3 is TGCGCCAGCAGCCAAGATTTAGCCATAGAGAGTTACGAGCAGTACTTC. Translated: CASSQDLAIESYEQYF. J is TRBJ2-7 and V is TRBV4-1; D unresolved. This CDR3 has 16 amino acids. Trimming took off 0 bases at V and 4 bases at J, with 16 bases between the two ends. Germline-derived CDR1 and CDR2 are MGHRA and YSYEKL.

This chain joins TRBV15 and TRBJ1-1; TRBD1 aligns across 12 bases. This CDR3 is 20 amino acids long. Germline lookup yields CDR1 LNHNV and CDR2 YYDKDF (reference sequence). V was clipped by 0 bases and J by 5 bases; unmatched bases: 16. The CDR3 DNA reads TGTGCCACCAGCAGAGATATATCACGGGACAGGGGGCTTAGAGGAACTGAAGCTTTCTTT. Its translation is CATSRDISRDRGLRGTEAFF.

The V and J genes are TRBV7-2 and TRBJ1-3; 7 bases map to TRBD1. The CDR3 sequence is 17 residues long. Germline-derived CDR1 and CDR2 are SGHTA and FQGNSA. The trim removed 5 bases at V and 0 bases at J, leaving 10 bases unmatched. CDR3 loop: CASSPGTDYLSGNTIYF. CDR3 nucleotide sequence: TGTGCCAGCAGCCCGGGGACAGACTACCTCTCTGGAAACACCATATATTTT.

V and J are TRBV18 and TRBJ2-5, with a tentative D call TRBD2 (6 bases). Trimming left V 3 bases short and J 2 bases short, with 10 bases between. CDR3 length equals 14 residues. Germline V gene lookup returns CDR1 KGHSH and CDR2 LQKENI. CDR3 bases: TGTGCCAGCTCACCTTCTAGCGATCAAGAGACCCAGTACTTC. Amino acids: CASSPSSDQETQYF.

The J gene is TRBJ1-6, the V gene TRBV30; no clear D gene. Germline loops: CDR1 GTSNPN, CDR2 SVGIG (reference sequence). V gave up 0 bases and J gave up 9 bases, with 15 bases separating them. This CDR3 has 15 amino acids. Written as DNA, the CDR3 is TGTGCCTGGAGTGTACAGTCCCCAAGGCCTTCACCCCTCCACTTT. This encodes CAWSVQSPRPSPLHF.

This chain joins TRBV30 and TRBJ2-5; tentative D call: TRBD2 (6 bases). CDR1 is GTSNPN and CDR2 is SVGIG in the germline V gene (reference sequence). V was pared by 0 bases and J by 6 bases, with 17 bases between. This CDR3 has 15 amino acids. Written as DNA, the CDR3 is TGTGCCTGGAGTGTACCTGGGACTCTCTCGAAGACCCAGTACTTC. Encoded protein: CAWSVPGTLSKTQYF.

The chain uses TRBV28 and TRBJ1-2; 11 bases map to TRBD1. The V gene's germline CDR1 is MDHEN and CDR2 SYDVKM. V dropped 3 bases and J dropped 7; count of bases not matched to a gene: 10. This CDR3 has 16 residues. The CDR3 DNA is TGTGCCAGCAGTTTTCCAAGGACAGGGGGCCTCTTTGGCTACACCTTC. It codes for CASSFPRTGGLFGYTF.

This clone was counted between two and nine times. CDR3 sequence (DNA): TGTGCCAGCAGTTCAAGCACGCGACTAGCGGAGAACACCGGGGAGCTGTTTTTT. Translation: CASSSSTRLAENTGELFF. The J gene is TRBJ2-2, the V gene TRBV27; 9 positions agree with TRBD2. V shed 4 bases, J shed 1 base, and the junction held 10 bases outside the gene matches. Looked up from germline, CDR1 is MNHEY and CDR2 is SMNVEV (reference sequence). This CDR3 is 18 amino acids long.

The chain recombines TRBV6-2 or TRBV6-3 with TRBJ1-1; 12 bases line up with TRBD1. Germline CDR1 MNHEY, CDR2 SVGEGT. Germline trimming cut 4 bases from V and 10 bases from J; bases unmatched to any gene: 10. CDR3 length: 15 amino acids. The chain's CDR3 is CASSSAGTGGLGAFF. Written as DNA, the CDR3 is TGTGCCAGCAGTTCCGCCGGGACAGGGGGCCTCGGAGCTTTCTTT.

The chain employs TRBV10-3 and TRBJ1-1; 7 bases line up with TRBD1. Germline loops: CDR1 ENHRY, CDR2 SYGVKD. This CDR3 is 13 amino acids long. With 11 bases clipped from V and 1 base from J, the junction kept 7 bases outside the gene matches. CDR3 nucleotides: TGTGCCGTCTACGGGACAGAGAACACTGAAGCTTTCTTT. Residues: CAVYGTENTEAFF.

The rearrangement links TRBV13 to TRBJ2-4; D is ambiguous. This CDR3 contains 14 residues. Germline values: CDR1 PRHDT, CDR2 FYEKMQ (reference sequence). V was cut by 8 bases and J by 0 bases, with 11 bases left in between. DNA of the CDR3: TGTGCCAGCCGGTCCACGGGAGCCAAAAACATTCAGTACTTC. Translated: CASRSTGAKNIQYF.

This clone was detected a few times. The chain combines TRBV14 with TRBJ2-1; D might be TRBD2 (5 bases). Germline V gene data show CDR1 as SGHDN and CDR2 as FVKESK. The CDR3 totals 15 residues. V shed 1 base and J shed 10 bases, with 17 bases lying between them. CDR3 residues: CASSQGRDLRWEQFF. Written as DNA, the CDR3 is TGTGCCAGCAGCCAAGGCCGGGATCTCCGATGGGAGCAGTTCTTC.

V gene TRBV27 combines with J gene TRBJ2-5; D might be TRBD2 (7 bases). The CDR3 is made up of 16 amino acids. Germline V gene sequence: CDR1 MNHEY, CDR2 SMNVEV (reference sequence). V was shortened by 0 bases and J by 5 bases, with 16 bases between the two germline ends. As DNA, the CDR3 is TGTGCCAGCAGTTTATCCTGGGGGGGGCCGGCGGAGACCCAGTACTTC. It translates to CASSLSWGGPAETQYF.

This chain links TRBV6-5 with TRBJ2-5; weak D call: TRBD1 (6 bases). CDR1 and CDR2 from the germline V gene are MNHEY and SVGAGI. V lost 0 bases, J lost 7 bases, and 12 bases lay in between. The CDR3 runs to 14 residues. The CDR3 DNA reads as TGTGCCAGCAGTTACTCGGACAGTGGTGGGACCCAGTACTTC. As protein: CASSYSDSGGTQYF.

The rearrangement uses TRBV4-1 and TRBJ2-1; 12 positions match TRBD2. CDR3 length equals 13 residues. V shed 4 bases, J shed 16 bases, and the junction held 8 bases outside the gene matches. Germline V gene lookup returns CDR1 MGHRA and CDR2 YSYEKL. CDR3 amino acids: CASSPSLAGGLFF. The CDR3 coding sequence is TGCGCCAGCAGCCCTTCTCTAGCGGGGGGGCTATTCTTC.

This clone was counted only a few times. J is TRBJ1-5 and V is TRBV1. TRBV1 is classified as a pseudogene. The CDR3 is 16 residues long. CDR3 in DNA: TGCACCAGCAGCCTCCGGGCCCTATTCGGAGGGCAGCCCCAGCATTTT. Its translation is CTSSLRALFGGQPQHF.